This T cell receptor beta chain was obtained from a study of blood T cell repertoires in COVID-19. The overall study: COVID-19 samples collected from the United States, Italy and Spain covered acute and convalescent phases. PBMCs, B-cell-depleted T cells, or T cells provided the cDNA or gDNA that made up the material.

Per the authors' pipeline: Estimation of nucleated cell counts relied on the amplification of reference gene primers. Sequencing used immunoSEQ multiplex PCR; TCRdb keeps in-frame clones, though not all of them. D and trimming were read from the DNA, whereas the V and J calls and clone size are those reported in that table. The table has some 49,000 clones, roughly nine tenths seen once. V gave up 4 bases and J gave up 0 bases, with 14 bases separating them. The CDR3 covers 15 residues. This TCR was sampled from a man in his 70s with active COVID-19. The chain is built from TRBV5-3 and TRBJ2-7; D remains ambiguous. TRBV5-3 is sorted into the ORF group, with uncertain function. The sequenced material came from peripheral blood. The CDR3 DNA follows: TGTGCCAGAAGCCAGCCGGCCCGGGTCTCCTACGAGCAGTACTTC. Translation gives CARSQPARVSYEQYF.